Listed below are T cell receptor beta chains from one sample, sequenced in a study of cytomegalovirus exposure and HLA in healthy donors. TCRdb's table, derived via immunoSEQ multiplex PCR, lists solely in-frame clones and lacks some. This sample has 95,000 to 150,000 clones, with more than 75% found just once. Source material: PBMCs. The source of these receptors is a woman aged 18-29 years in good health and CMV-seropositive. The CDR3 runs from the conserved cysteine through the conserved F or W. Each record gives: V gene, D gene, CDR3 protein. D genes are given only for firm matches.

v_gene: TRBV5-1
d_gene: -
CDR3aa: CASSLSLGGSIDTQYF

v_gene: TRBV2
d_gene: -
CDR3aa: CASKTDGGNQPQHF

v_gene: TRBV6-1
d_gene: -
CDR3aa: CASTGDYREQFF

v_gene: TRBV4-3
d_gene: TRBD1
CDR3aa: CASSRLEGAGANVLTF

v_gene: TRBV28
d_gene: TRBD1
CDR3aa: CASSSPGVGQGIYEQYF

v_gene: TRBV2
d_gene: -
CDR3aa: CASSPTGINQPQHF

v_gene: TRBV7-2
d_gene: TRBD2
CDR3aa: CASSLERRERAGELFF

v_gene: TRBV2
d_gene: TRBD1
CDR3aa: CASIGTGGEQYF

v_gene: TRBV5-5
d_gene: -
CDR3aa: CASSLEGWAGGQPQHF

v_gene: TRBV7-7
d_gene: TRBD1
CDR3aa: CASSPGTGGAMRELFF

v_gene: TRBV7-2
d_gene: TRBD2
CDR3aa: CASISRERGGKGGELFF

v_gene: TRBV20-1
d_gene: -
CDR3aa: CSARDRGVYTF

v_gene: TRBV5-6
d_gene: TRBD2
CDR3aa: CASSLAGTNTGELFF

v_gene: TRBV2
d_gene: TRBD1
CDR3aa: CASRPPGTGRNTIYF

v_gene: TRBV7-2
d_gene: TRBD2
CDR3aa: CASSLVLAGDEQYF

v_gene: TRBV6-6
d_gene: -
CDR3aa: CAGRRGQKSDGYTF

v_gene: TRBV11-1
d_gene: TRBD2
CDR3aa: CASRRGLSSYEQYF

v_gene: TRBV4-1
d_gene: TRBD2
CDR3aa: CASSQDWLVAGGSTDTQYF

v_gene: TRBV30
d_gene: TRBD2
CDR3aa: CAWSRRTSGEQYF

v_gene: TRBV12-5
d_gene: TRBD1
CDR3aa: CASGLPGQVDINTEAFF

v_gene: TRBV15
d_gene: -
CDR3aa: CATSSTREGQPQHF

v_gene: TRBV5-6
d_gene: -
CDR3aa: CASKQRDHGGTEAFF

v_gene: TRBV7-8
d_gene: -
CDR3aa: CASSFGVYEQYF

v_gene: TRBV18
d_gene: TRBD1
CDR3aa: CASSPGGQGWGGYTF

v_gene: TRBV18
d_gene: -
CDR3aa: CASSSPGRASLDTQYF

v_gene: TRBV6-4
d_gene: TRBD1
CDR3aa: CASRDRSGTGELFF

v_gene: TRBV6-6
d_gene: TRBD1
CDR3aa: CATGDRTNYGYTF

v_gene: TRBV27
d_gene: TRBD1
CDR3aa: CASIKTGYGNTEAFF

v_gene: TRBV18
d_gene: -
CDR3aa: CASSPPTGNTEAFF

v_gene: TRBV6-1
d_gene: -
CDR3aa: CASSEWEGFWAFF

v_gene: TRBV7-9
d_gene: -
CDR3aa: CASSYGASVSEQYF

v_gene: TRBV13
d_gene: TRBD2
CDR3aa: CASSLGLAGGAEQYF

v_gene: TRBV6-1
d_gene: TRBD2
CDR3aa: CASSEGLAGAGELFF

v_gene: TRBV7-9
d_gene: -
CDR3aa: CASSLGLGATPSGNTIYF